This TCR beta chain was captured by sequencing in a study of OX40 agonist ivuxolimab in advanced cancers. About the investigation overall: The costimulatory receptor OX40 (CD134) was targeted by ivuxolimab, a fully human IgG2 agonistic monoclonal antibody. Of the approximately 54 patients in dose escalation, some 20 had hepatocellular carcinoma, around 15 had melanoma, 9 had renal cell carcinoma and 9 had head and neck cancer. The dose-escalation cohort was roughly 87% male with a mean age of about 54 years, ranging from about 23 to 85. The paper reports the monotherapy dose-escalation portion (N of about 56 patients) of the phase I ivuxolimab trial. Patients were allowed to have had prior anti-PD-1, anti-PD-L1 or anti-CTLA-4 therapy, and around 37% of the dose-escalation patients had previously received checkpoint inhibitors. Peripheral TCRbeta sequencing aimed to test whether ivuxolimab altered TCR sequence diversity and caused clonal T-cell expansion. Partial responses occurred in three dose-escalation patients, of whom one had hepatocellular carcinoma and two had cutaneous melanoma. Intravenous ivuxolimab was administered to patients every 2 weeks at six dose levels: 0.01, 0.1, 0.3, 1.5, 3 and 10 mg/kg.

To sequence the TCRbeta CDR3 region, genomic DNA was isolated from the sorted cells. TCRbeta CDR3 regions were sequenced using the immunoSEQ Assay. TCRdb re-hosts the immuneACCESS table, in-frame sequences only. Its copies lack some clones; in the studies checked, an unresolved V gene accounts for under half of them, and the cause for the rest is not known. Across this sample there are roughly 57,000 clones, with roughly 79% seen only once. Around 2.5% of the sample goes to the ten largest clones. The CDR3 runs 14 residues from the cysteine to the phenylalanine. The DNA shown is the 42-base CDR3, in frame from base 1. Trimming takes 6 bases from V and 0 bases from J, and the germline ends sit 12 bases apart. Taken from the germline V gene, the CDR1 and CDR2 loops are MNHEY and SVGAGI. The paper as a whole reports these results and caveats: Antigen specificity was not determined for the clonally expanded peripheral T cells. At doses of 0.1 to 3.0 mg/kg, clonal expansion of both CD4+ and CD8+ blood T cells was observed from baseline to week 6. In the 0.1-3.0 mg/kg groups, partial responders were among the patients with the lowest normalized peripheral clonal expansion, particularly in CD8+ T cells. On average, CD8+ T cells showed more expanded clones than CD4+ T cells after ivuxolimab. Low levels of normalized T-cell clonal expansion were also shown by some nonresponding patients.

The trial excluded patients who had a history of autoimmune disease or who were on systemic immunosuppression. Peripheral blood for TCR sequencing was collected from all dose cohorts at baseline, on cycle 4 day 1, and on cycle 7 day 1. Samples were obtained from an open-label, multicenter, first-in-human phase I dose-escalation trial of ivuxolimab. Adults with locally advanced or metastatic head and neck squamous cell, hepatocellular, melanoma or renal cell carcinoma were enrolled in the trial. CD4+ and CD8+ T cells were sorted separately from peripheral blood before TCR sequencing. Of note for this clone: The antigen it recognizes is unknown. No quality values exist for individual bases; no much larger clone is one base distant.

Specimen: CD4+ or CD8+ T cells sorted from blood, collected in a trial of the OX40 agonist ivuxolimab. This TCR derives from an adult with an advanced solid tumor such as melanoma, head and neck, liver or kidney cancer. This sequence uses TRBV6-5 and TRBJ2-7; TRBD1 is a possible D gene, resting on 6 matching bases. The CDR3 protein sequence reads: CASSLTGSSYEQYF. The nucleotide sequence reads TGTGCCAGCAGCCTGACAGGAAGCTCCTACGAGCAGTACTTC.